The present TCR beta chain was sequenced within a study of shared clonotypes between healthy human individuals. This CDR3 spans 17 amino acids. Trimming left V 0 bases short and J 3 bases short, with 15 bases between. CDR1 and CDR2 (germline): LGHNA, YNFKEQ. This table comes from immunoSEQ multiplex PCR, and its TCRdb copy is limited to in-frame clones, with some not included. The profile covers about half a million clones, with approximately 84% appearing a single time and roughly 13% taken by the ten largest. The chain has TRBV4-2 and TRBJ1-3, with D unclear. The receptor was derived from a woman aged 40 to 55 in good health. Some clones in this sample may be carry-over from other donors' samples. Sequences were obtained from PBMCs. DNA of the CDR3: TGTGCCAGCAGCCAAGATCCCTGGCAGGAGAGTGGAAACACCATATATTTT. It specifies CASSQDPWQESGNTIYF.